This record concerns one TCR beta chain sequence. Its antigen is undetermined. The record originates from a study of OX40 agonist ivuxolimab in advanced cancers. Points from the study as a whole: What antigens the expanded peripheral T cells recognized was never established. At 0.1 to 3.0 mg/kg, CD4+ and CD8+ blood T cells expanded clonally by week 6.

Data came from immunoSEQ multiplex PCR; TCRdb stores just in-frame clones and leaves some out. The profile shows about 21,000 clones, 74% of them singletons. The V gene end was trimmed by 8 bases and the J gene end by 5 bases; junction bases not matched to a gene: 7. The germline gives CDR1 MNHNY, CDR2 SVGAGI (reference sequence). CDR3 size: 15 residues. This TCR derives from an adult with an advanced solid tumor such as melanoma, head and neck, liver or kidney cancer. The sequencing used CD4+ or CD8+ T cells sorted from blood, collected in a trial of the OX40 agonist ivuxolimab. V is TRBV6-6 and J is TRBJ2-2; 11 bases map to TRBD1. DNA of the CDR3: TGTGCCAGCCACTCAGGGACAGGGGGTACCGGGGAGCTGTTTTTT. Translated, it gives CASHSGTGGTGELFF.